The clone carrying this T cell receptor (beta chain) was seen only a few times. In TCRdb, the RT-PCR reads were re-called with MiXCR into one record per CDR3 protein. The sample holds some 150,000 distinct CDR3 sequences, over 35% seen once. The data derive from a study of patients and donors after allogeneic stem cell transplantation. This CDR3 is 16 amino acids long. The V gene lost 0 bases and the J gene lost 2 bases, with 11 bases spanning the gap. The source material was blood, either unsorted or a sorted T cell fraction (not recorded which). The sequence came from a human donor who was either an allogeneic HSCT recipient or a stem cell or donor lymphocyte infusion donor (not recorded which). It is not recorded whose cells these are; they may come from a transplant donor. The V gene is TRBV12-3 or TRBV12-4, the J gene TRBJ1-5; no clear D. DNA for the CDR3: TGTGCCAGCAGTTTAGCGAGCGGATGGGGCAATCAGCCCCAGCATTTT. Its protein is CASSLASGWGNQPQHF.